The 25 T cell receptor beta chains given below trace back to one sample, sequenced in a study of type 1 and type 2 diabetes patients. The PCR template was genomic DNA. Multiplex PCR with 30 forward and 13 reverse primers amplified the TCR beta CDR3. A single record per CDR3 protein comes from TCRdb applying MiXCR to the multiplex PCR reads. The top ten clones hold roughly 13% of a sample with 250,000 or so distinct CDR3 sequences, around 47% of them seen once. Sequenced sample: peripheral blood mononuclear cells (PBMCs). The source of these receptors is a man in his late teens or twenties with type 2 diabetes.

This clonotype was observed a few times. The chain combines TRBV27 with TRBJ2-7, with D possibly matching TRBD1 (5 bases). The germline V gene has CDR1 MNHEY and CDR2 SMNVEV (reference sequence). CDR3 size: 11 residues. Trimming left V 7 bases short and J 3 bases short, with 7 bases between. The CDR3 nucleotides read TGTGCCAGCACCGACAGCTACGAGCAGTACTTC. Translation gives CASTDSYEQYF.

This clonotype came up many times. CDR3 bases: TGTGCCAGCAGTGGGGGCTACTATGGCTACACCTTC. Protein: CASSGGYYGYTF. The rearrangement joins TRBV12-3 or TRBV12-4 to TRBJ1-2; tentatively, D is TRBD1 (6 bases). Between the trimmed V and J ends, which lost 5 bases and 3 bases, there was a span of 7 bases. This CDR3 spans 12 amino acids.

This clonotype was counted a few times. The chain recombines TRBV12-3 or TRBV12-4 with TRBJ1-2; 8 nucleotides match TRBD1. Trimming took 4 bases from V and 1 from J; bases not matched to a gene: 2. This CDR3 spans 14 amino acids. The CDR3 is CASSSGQGNYGYTF. DNA of the CDR3: TGTGCCAGCAGTTCAGGACAGGGTAACTATGGCTACACCTTC.

This clonotype occurred once. The V call is TRBV7-3, the J call TRBJ1-1; 7 bases line up with TRBD1. The germline V gene has CDR1 SGHTA and CDR2 FQGTGA. The V and J ends lost 6 bases and 3 bases, in that order; junction bases with no gene match: 4. The CDR3 sequence is 13 residues long. CDR3 loop: CASRGTGDTEAFF. Here the CDR3 DNA reads TGTGCCAGCAGAGGCACAGGGGACACTGAAGCTTTCTTT. Full variable domain (remainder filled in from reference TRBV7-3 and TRBJ1-1): GAGVSQTPSNKVTEKGKYVELRCDPISGHTALYWYRQSLGQGPEFLIYFQGTGAADDSGLPNDRFFAVRPEGSVSTLKIQRTERGDSAVYLCASRGTGDTEAFFGQGTRLTVV.

The chain has TRBV19 and TRBJ2-3; 8 bases are shared with TRBD2. The CDR3 contains 11 residues. V was pared by 9 bases and J by 6 bases, with 2 bases of the junction left unmatched. Germline CDR1 LNHDA, CDR2 SQIVND (reference sequence). The CDR3 is CASGRDDTQYF. Written as DNA, the CDR3 is TGTGCCAGCGGGAGGGACGATACGCAGTATTTT.

On this clonotype itself: One junction end disagrees with the germline gene, perhaps due to a read error. The chain has TRBV24-1 and TRBJ2-3, with 9 positions matching TRBD2. The CDR3 covers 16 residues. Germline-derived CDR1 and CDR2 are KGHDR and SFDVKD. The CDR3 spells CAASDRLAGEADTQYF. The CDR3 DNA sequence: TGTGCCGCCAGTGACAGATTAGCGGGAGAGGCAGATACGCAGTATTTT.

This clonotype was found once. The J gene is TRBJ1-4, the V gene TRBV30; possible D gene TRBD1, 6 bases. Germline V gene sequence: CDR1 GTSNPN, CDR2 SVGIG (reference sequence). Trimming took off 4 bases at V and 8 bases at J, with 17 bases between the two ends. The CDR3 extends over 14 amino acids. The CDR3 loop reads CAWNSGAMLEKLFF. In nucleotides, the CDR3 is TGTGCCTGGAACTCAGGGGCAATGTTGGAAAAACTGTTTTTT.

The rearrangement uses TRBV10-3 and TRBJ2-1; the match to TRBD2 covers 7 bases. Germline V gives CDR1 ENHRY, CDR2 SYGVKD. The junction had 12 bases not matched to a gene; V was cut back by 11 bases and J by 2 bases. The CDR3 sequence is 15 residues long. CDR3 nucleotide sequence: TGTGCCGCCCGGAGGCTAGCGGATGCCTACAATGAGCAGTTCTTC. Amino acids: CAARRLADAYNEQFF.

This clonotype came up once. The rearrangement joins TRBV15 to TRBJ1-3, with D possibly matching TRBD1 (5 bases). CDR3 length: 17 residues. V was clipped by 0 bases and J by 2 bases, with 14 bases between them. Germline V gene sequence: CDR1 LNHNV, CDR2 YYDKDF (reference sequence). CDR3 in DNA: TGTGCCACCAGCAGAGATCTCTATGGGGGACCTGGAAACACCATATATTTT. Amino acids: CATSRDLYGGPGNTIYF. The variable domain in full, with the rest retrieved from reference TRBV15 and TRBJ1-3, is DAMVIQNPRYQVTQFGKPVTLSCSQTLNHNVMYWYQQKSSQAPKLLFHYYDKDFNNEADTPDNFQSRRPNTSFCFLDIRSPGLGDTAMYLCATSRDLYGGPGNTIYFGEGSWLTVV.

The chain uses TRBV27 and TRBJ2-7; D is possibly TRBD2 (5 bases). In germline, CDR1 is MNHEY, CDR2 SMNVEV (reference sequence). V was cut by 2 bases and J by 6 bases, with 11 bases left in between. The CDR3 is made up of 13 amino acids. CDR3 region: CASSLEGVGEQYF. CDR3 sequence (DNA): TGTGCCAGCAGTTTAGAGGGTGTAGGCGAGCAGTACTTC.

This clonotype was counted only a few times. V is TRBV19 and J is TRBJ1-2, with D hard to call. V gave up 5 bases and J gave up 3 bases, with 7 bases separating them. This CDR3 spans 12 amino acids. Germline V gene sequence: CDR1 LNHDA, CDR2 SQIVND (reference sequence). CDR3 region: CASSLEDYGYTF. CDR3 bases: TGTGCCAGTAGTCTCGAAGACTATGGCTACACCTTC. Combining the CDR3 with reference TRBV19 and TRBJ1-2 gives the whole variable domain DGGITQSPKYLFRKEGQNVTLSCEQNLNHDAMYWYRQDPGQGLRLIYYSQIVNDFQKGDIAEGYSVSREKKESFPLTVTSAQKNPTAFYLCASSLEDYGYTFGSGTRLTVV.

This clonotype has just a few counts. This rearrangement joins TRBV20-1 to TRBJ2-7; 11 nucleotides agree with TRBD2. Trimming removed 1 base from V and 2 bases from J; junction bases left unmatched: 10. Germline V gene sequence: CDR1 DFQATT, CDR2 SNEGSKA (reference sequence). There are 17 residues in the CDR3. The CDR3 loop is CSARVDLAGGATYEQYF. CDR3 DNA: TGCAGTGCTAGAGTTGACCTAGCGGGGGGAGCAACCTACGAGCAGTACTTC.

This clonotype appeared once. This rearrangement joins TRBV12-3 or TRBV12-4 to TRBJ2-1; D is perhaps TRBD1 or TRBD2 (5 bases each). The germline V and J ends were trimmed by 7 bases and 6 bases, with 22 bases remaining between them. This CDR3 is 16 amino acids long. The CDR3 loop is CASTDTGVGTGNEQFF. The CDR3 nucleotides read TGTGCCAGCACCGATACCGGAGTCGGGACGGGCAATGAGCAGTTCTTC.

The sample holds one count of this clonotype. The rearrangement links TRBV14 to TRBJ2-7; 15 bases are a match to TRBD2. The CDR3 runs 15 residues. CDR1 is SGHDN and CDR2 is FVKESK in the germline V gene. V was pared by 7 bases and J by 7 bases, with 8 bases of the junction left unmatched. The CDR3 DNA follows: TGTGCCAGCATCGGACTAGCGGGAGGGCCGTGGGAGCAGTACTTC. Its translation: CASIGLAGGPWEQYF.

This clonotype was observed a few times. The gene calls are TRBV19 and TRBJ2-5; D tentatively fits TRBD1 or TRBD2 (8 bases each). Trimming removed 5 bases from V and 4 bases from J, with 14 bases in between. Germline V gene sequence: CDR1 LNHDA, CDR2 SQIVND (reference sequence). The CDR3 extends over 14 amino acids. This CDR3 reads CASSQGAGGETQYF. The CDR3 bases are TGTGCCAGTAGTCAGGGGGCGGGAGGAGAGACCCAGTACTTC.

The chain employs TRBV2 and TRBJ1-3; D is possibly TRBD1 (6 bases). The germline V gene has CDR1 SNHLY and CDR2 FYNNEI. The length of the CDR3 is 18 residues. V shed 6 bases and J shed 0 bases, with 21 bases lying between them. The CDR3 here is CASSHTPKTGNSGNTIYF. CDR3 in DNA: TGTGCCAGCAGCCACACCCCTAAAACAGGGAACTCTGGAAACACCATATATTTT.

The chain links TRBV4-1 to TRBJ2-2; D is unresolved. V was cut by 1 base and J by 5 bases, with 14 bases left in between. The CDR3 has 16 amino acids. CDR1 MGHRA and CDR2 YSYEKL come from the germline V gene. DNA for the CDR3: TGCGCCAGCAGCCAAGTCGGGCATAGTAGGACCGGGGAGCTGTTTTTT. It yields the protein CASSQVGHSRTGELFF.

The gene calls are TRBV27 and TRBJ2-7; tentatively, D is TRBD2 (5 bases). The CDR3 is 14 residues long. CDR1 MNHEY and CDR2 SMNVEV come from the germline V gene (reference sequence). The V and J ends lost 5 bases and 7 bases respectively, with 18 bases between them. Here the CDR3 DNA reads TGTGCCAGCAGTCCGACTACAGTCCCGGGGGAGCAGTACTTC. This translates into CASSPTTVPGEQYF.

At least ten counts were recorded for this clonotype. The chain joins TRBV10-1 to TRBJ2-7; 7 nucleotides agree with TRBD1. CDR1 is WNHNN, CDR2 SYGVQD, per germline (reference sequence). The length of the CDR3 is 14 residues. V lost 5 bases, J lost 3 bases, and 7 bases stayed unmatched. Here the CDR3 reads CASSNRDSDYEQYF. The CDR3 region has the DNA TGCGCCAGCAGTAACCGGGACAGTGACTACGAGCAGTACTTC.

This clonotype was counted only a few times. The chain combines TRBV19 with TRBJ2-5; 7 bases are a match to TRBD1. The CDR3 spans 16 residues. J lost 5 bases, V lost 5 bases, and 14 bases had no gene match. Germline values: CDR1 LNHDA, CDR2 SQIVND (reference sequence). The CDR3 spells CASSPHRTGLGETQYF. The CDR3 nucleotides read TGTGCCAGTAGTCCCCACCGGACAGGCCTGGGGGAGACCCAGTACTTC. The whole variable domain, filled in from reference TRBV19 and TRBJ2-5, reads DGGITQSPKYLFRKEGQNVTLSCEQNLNHDAMYWYRQDPGQGLRLIYYSQIVNDFQKGDIAEGYSVSREKKESFPLTVTSAQKNPTAFYLCASSPHRTGLGETQYFGPGTRLLVL.

This chain links TRBV2 with TRBJ1-6; 10 bases are shared with TRBD1. The CDR3 runs 14 residues. The junction had 7 bases not matched to a gene; V was cut back by 7 bases and J by 10 bases. Germline V CDR1 and CDR2: SNHLY, FYNNEI. CDR3 sequence: CASTAGTGVSPLHF. In DNA, the CDR3 is TGTGCCAGCACCGCCGGGACAGGGGTGTCACCCCTCCACTTT. Together with reference TRBV2 and TRBJ1-6, the CDR3 gives the full variable domain: EPEVTQTPSHQVTQMGQEVILRCVPISNHLYFYWYRQILGQKVEFLVSFYNNEISEKSEIFDDQFSVERPDGSNFTLKIRSTKLEDSAMYFCASTAGTGVSPLHFGNGTRLTVT.

The chain recombines TRBV29-1 with TRBJ2-3, with 10 nucleotides matching TRBD1. Germline CDR1 reads SQVTM; CDR2 reads ANQGSEA. V lost 7 bases, J lost 5 bases, and 15 bases stayed unmatched. CDR3 size: 16 residues. CDR3: CSAPLPDRGRGDTQYF. The CDR3 nucleotides are TGCAGCGCCCCTTTACCCGACAGGGGGCGAGGAGATACGCAGTATTTT.

V is TRBV6-5 and J is TRBJ1-1; the match to TRBD1 covers 7 bases. The CDR3 extends over 15 amino acids. Germline loops: CDR1 MNHEY, CDR2 SVGAGI. Losses at the gene ends were 6 bases for V and 1 base for J; bases not matched to a gene: 8. The CDR3 here is CASRTHRGWNTEAFF. The CDR3 coding sequence is TGTGCCAGCAGAACACACAGGGGATGGAACACTGAAGCTTTCTTT.

This clonotype has only a few counts. The J gene is TRBJ1-6, the V gene TRBV9; D unclear. V was pared by 4 bases and J by 6 bases, with 11 bases between. The CDR3 has 14 residues. Germline-derived CDR1 and CDR2 are SGDLS and YYNGEE. CDR3 region: CASSTRPINSPLHF. CDR3 sequence (DNA): TGTGCCAGCAGCACAAGACCTATTAATTCACCCCTCCACTTT.

With respect to this clonotype: One end of the junction fails to match germline, which may point to a read error. This sequence joins TRBV7-3 and TRBJ2-7, with TRBD2 identical over 7 bases. This CDR3 spans 15 amino acids. CDR1 is SGHTA and CDR2 is FQGTGA in the germline V gene. CDR3 DNA sequence: TGCGCCAGCAGTGATCTAGCGGCAAGCTCCTACGAGCAGTACTTC. This encodes CASSDLAASSYEQYF.